This T cell receptor (beta chain) was sequenced for a study of blood T cell repertoires in COVID-19. Study-wide context: The United States, Italy and Spain were the sources of the acute and convalescent COVID-19 samples. Nucleic acid was either cDNA or gDNA, and it came from T cells, B-cell-depleted T cells, or PBMCs.

In the source study's methods: By means of reference gene primer amplification, nucleated cell counts were estimated. Clones were sequenced by immunoSEQ multiplex PCR, and TCRdb holds only the in-frame ones, with some missing. V, J and clone size derive from that table, while D and trimming were established from the DNA sequence. The repertoire holds some 70,000 clones, about 91% seen once, with about 6% in the top ten. Per the germline V gene, CDR1 is SEHNR and CDR2 is FQNEAQ (reference sequence). The CDR3 is 12 residues long. V lost 1 base, J lost 8 bases, and 8 bases lay in between. The sample comprised peripheral blood. This chain links TRBV7-9 with TRBJ1-2; D is uncertain. This TCR was recovered from a woman aged 70-85 years with acute or convalescent COVID-19. The DNA of the CDR3 is TGTGCCAGCAGCTTAGACTATATGGGCTACACCTTC. Translating it yields CASSLDYMGYTF.